This TCR beta chain was observed in a study of cytomegalovirus exposure and HLA in healthy donors. Overall study findings and caveats: Reportedly, diagnosis of cytomegalovirus status by the classifier showed high specificity and sensitivity. In the roughly 120 validation repertoires, approximately 93% of cluster scores exceeded 0, per a later analysis. Overall, about 160 TCR beta chains were annotated as cytomegalovirus-associated.

CDR3 size: 13 residues. The V end lost 5 bases, the J end lost 7 bases, and 15 bases lay between the germline ends. Germline CDR1 and CDR2: SGHTA and FQGNSA. Profiling relied on immunoSEQ multiplex PCR, and the TCRdb table lists in-frame clones only, not all of them. The sample carries about 120,000 clones, 85% to 90% recorded once. Only a few counts were recorded for this clone. The antigen is undetermined. V gene TRBV7-2 combines with J gene TRBJ2-7; the D gene is possibly TRBD2 (5 bases). The sequenced material came from PBMCs. This TCR came from a young woman in good health and CMV-seropositive. The CDR3 reads CASSTHGGIEQYF. In DNA form, the CDR3 reads TGTGCCAGCAGCACCCACGGAGGAATAGAGCAGTACTTC.